This T cell receptor beta chain appears in the sequencing data of a study of shared clonotypes between healthy human individuals. Measured with immunoSEQ multiplex PCR; TCRdb has only the in-frame clones, and not every one. The sample consists of more than 2,000,000 clones, 90% to 95% of them appearing once. The CDR3 is 15 amino acids. The J segment lost 5 bases and the V segment lost 0 bases, leaving 5 bases of the junction unmatched. Germline V gives CDR1 MGHRA, CDR2 YSYEKL. In the case of this clone: No antigen is known for it. Other DNA sequences in this sample translate to the same CDR3.

General study results and limits: When naive CD4 clonotypes were compared across several donors, about 4.9% were shared.

Into CD45RA+ naive and CD45RA-negative memory subsets, the CD4+ cells were split. This TCR came from a man aged 18-30 years in good health. Some clones in this sample may be carry-over from other donors' samples. Sample: naive CD4+ T cells from PBMCs. Subset here: CD45RA+ positively selected. V usage is TRBV4-1 and J usage is TRBJ1-1; 8 bases line up with TRBD1. The CDR3 sequence: CASSQEGQGRTEAFF. CDR3 DNA: TGCGCCAGCAGCCAAGAAGGACAGGGTAGGACTGAAGCTTTCTTT.